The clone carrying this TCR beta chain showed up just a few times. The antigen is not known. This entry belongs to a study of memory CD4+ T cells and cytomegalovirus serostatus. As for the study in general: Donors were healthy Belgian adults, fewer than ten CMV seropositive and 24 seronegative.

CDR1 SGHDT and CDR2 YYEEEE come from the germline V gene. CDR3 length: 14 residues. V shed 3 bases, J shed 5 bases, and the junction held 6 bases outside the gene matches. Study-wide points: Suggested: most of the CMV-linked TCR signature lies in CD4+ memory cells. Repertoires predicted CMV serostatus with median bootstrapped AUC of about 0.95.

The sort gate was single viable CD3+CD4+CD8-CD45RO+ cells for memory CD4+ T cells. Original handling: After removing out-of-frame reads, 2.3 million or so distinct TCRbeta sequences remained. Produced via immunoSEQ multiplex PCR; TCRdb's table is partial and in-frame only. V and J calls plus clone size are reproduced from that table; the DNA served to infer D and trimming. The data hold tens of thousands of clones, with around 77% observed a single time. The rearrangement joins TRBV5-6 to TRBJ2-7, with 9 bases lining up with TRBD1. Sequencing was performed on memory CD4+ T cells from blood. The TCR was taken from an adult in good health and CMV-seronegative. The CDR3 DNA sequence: TGTGCCAGCAGCTCCACTGGGACAGGGCACGAGCAGTACTTC. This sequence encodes CASSSTGTGHEQYF.